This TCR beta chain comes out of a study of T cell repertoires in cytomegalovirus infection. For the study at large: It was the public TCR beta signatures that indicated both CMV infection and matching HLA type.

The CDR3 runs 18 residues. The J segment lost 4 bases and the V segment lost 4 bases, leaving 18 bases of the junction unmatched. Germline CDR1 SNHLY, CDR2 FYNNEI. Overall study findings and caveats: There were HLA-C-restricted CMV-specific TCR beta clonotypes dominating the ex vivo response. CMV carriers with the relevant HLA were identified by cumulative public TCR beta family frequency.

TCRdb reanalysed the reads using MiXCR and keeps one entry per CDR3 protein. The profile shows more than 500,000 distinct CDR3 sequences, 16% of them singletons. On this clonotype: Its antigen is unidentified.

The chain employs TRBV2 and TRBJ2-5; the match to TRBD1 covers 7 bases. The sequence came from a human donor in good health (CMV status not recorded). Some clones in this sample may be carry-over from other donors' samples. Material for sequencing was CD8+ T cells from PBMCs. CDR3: CASSVERTGHEEIETQYF. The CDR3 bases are TGTGCCAGCAGTGTTGAAAGGACAGGTCATGAGGAGATAGAGACCCAGTACTTC.